This TCR beta chain was documented in a study of blood T cell repertoires in COVID-19. In the study overall: Spain, Italy and the United States supplied samples that represented acute and convalescent COVID-19. PBMCs, B-cell-depleted T cells, or T cells were the source of the cDNA or gDNA that made up the material.

The protocol was immunoSEQ multiplex PCR, while the TCRdb copy is restricted to in-frame clones and leaves out a portion. This repertoire shows some 300,000 clones, roughly 90% found once; its top ten account for 2% to 3%. The germline CDR1 and CDR2 sequences are SGDLS and YYNGEE. The CDR3 length is 14 residues. V lost 4 bases and J 6 bases, leaving 16 bases between the germline ends. This receptor was taken from a man aged 18 to 30 with active or convalescent COVID-19. The rearrangement uses TRBV9 and TRBJ1-1; D not resolved. The sequencing sample was made of peripheral blood. The CDR3 reads CASSPEAQTAEAFF. The CDR3 coding sequence is TGTGCCAGCAGCCCAGAGGCGCAAACGGCTGAAGCTTTCTTT.